This is a list of T cell receptor beta chains from one sample in a study of cytomegalovirus exposure and HLA in healthy donors. TCRdb's table, derived via immunoSEQ multiplex PCR, lists solely in-frame clones and lacks some. The sample carries fewer than 90,000 clones, approximately 76% recorded once. Material for sequencing was PBMCs. The receptor set was obtained from a man aged 30 to 45 in good health and CMV-seropositive. CDR3s include the opening cysteine and the closing phenylalanine or tryptophan. Each record gives: V gene, CDR3 length, J gene, D gene, clone size, CDR3 DNA, CDR3 protein. D genes are given only for firm matches. The size entry is marked missing in some rows and otherwise reads once, few, many or a size class.

V gene: TRBV19
CDR3 length: 13
J gene: TRBJ1-6
D gene: -
clone size: -
CDR3 DNA: TGTGCCAGTACGACAGGATACAATTCACCCCTCCACTTT
CDR3 protein: CASTTGYNSPLHF

V gene: TRBV6-1
CDR3 length: 14
J gene: TRBJ1-5
D gene: -
clone size: -
CDR3 DNA: TGTGCCAGCAGAAGAAGGGAGTCCCCGCGGCCCCAGCATTTT
CDR3 protein: CASRRRESPRPQHF

V gene: TRBV5-8
CDR3 length: 14
J gene: TRBJ1-4
D gene: TRBD1
clone size: few
CDR3 DNA: TGTGCCAGCAGCCGTCCCGGGACAGGGGAAAAACTGTTTTTT
CDR3 protein: CASSRPGTGEKLFF

V gene: TRBV27
CDR3 length: 14
J gene: TRBJ1-3
D gene: TRBD1
clone size: -
CDR3 DNA: TGTGCCAGCAGTAGACAGGGCACTGGAAACACCATATATTTT
CDR3 protein: CASSRQGTGNTIYF

V gene: TRBV28
CDR3 length: 14
J gene: TRBJ1-2
D gene: TRBD1
clone size: few
CDR3 DNA: TGTGCCAGCAGGGGACAGGGGTTTGGGTATGGCTACACCTTC
CDR3 protein: CASRGQGFGYGYTF

V gene: TRBV9
CDR3 length: 15
J gene: TRBJ2-1
D gene: -
clone size: -
CDR3 DNA: TGTGCCAGCAGCGTAGGGGCTCTAAGGGGTGATGAGCAGTTCTTC
CDR3 protein: CASSVGALRGDEQFF

V gene: TRBV9
CDR3 length: 13
J gene: TRBJ1-1
D gene: TRBD1
clone size: few
CDR3 DNA: TGTGCCAGCAGCCCCACAGGGGGCAGGCAAGCTTTCTTT
CDR3 protein: CASSPTGGRQAFF

V gene: TRBV7-9
CDR3 length: 16
J gene: TRBJ2-7
D gene: -
clone size: -
CDR3 DNA: TGTGCCAGCAGCTTACTCCTCGGGGTCCTCTCCTACGAGCAGTACTTC
CDR3 protein: CASSLLLGVLSYEQYF

V gene: TRBV5-1
CDR3 length: 16
J gene: TRBJ2-6
D gene: -
clone size: -
CDR3 DNA: TGCGCCAGCTCACGGGTGCAGAGCTCTGGGGCCAACGTCCTGACTTTC
CDR3 protein: CASSRVQSSGANVLTF

V gene: TRBV9
CDR3 length: 14
J gene: TRBJ1-2
D gene: -
clone size: -
CDR3 DNA: TGTGCCAGCAGCGTCGACAGCCCCGGGGGTGGCTACACCTTC
CDR3 protein: CASSVDSPGGGYTF

V gene: TRBV28
CDR3 length: 16
J gene: TRBJ1-2
D gene: TRBD1
clone size: once
CDR3 DNA: TGTGCCAGCAGTACCGCGACCGGGACAGGGGGTTATGGCTACACCTTC
CDR3 protein: CASSTATGTGGYGYTF

V gene: TRBV30
CDR3 length: 13
J gene: TRBJ2-1
D gene: TRBD2
clone size: -
CDR3 DNA: TGTGCCTGGGGGCTAGCGGAGATCAATGAGCAGTTCTTC
CDR3 protein: CAWGLAEINEQFF

V gene: TRBV7-9
CDR3 length: 14
J gene: TRBJ1-4
D gene: -
clone size: -
CDR3 DNA: TGTGCCAGCAGCTCCGGGAGCCTTAAGGAAAAACTGTTTTTT
CDR3 protein: CASSSGSLKEKLFF

V gene: TRBV21-1
CDR3 length: 12
J gene: TRBJ2-7
D gene: -
clone size: -
CDR3 DNA: TGTGCCAGCAGCCAAACCACGGACGAGCAGTACTTC
CDR3 protein: CASSQTTDEQYF

V gene: TRBV5-6
CDR3 length: 15
J gene: TRBJ1-5
D gene: -
clone size: few
CDR3 DNA: TGTGCCAGCAGCTTGTTGGCAGGGGCCAATCAGCCCCAGCATTTT
CDR3 protein: CASSLLAGANQPQHF

V gene: TRBV28
CDR3 length: 12
J gene: TRBJ1-2
D gene: -
clone size: -
CDR3 DNA: TGTGCCAGCAGGACGGACAGCTATGGCTACACCTTC
CDR3 protein: CASRTDSYGYTF

V gene: TRBV7-3
CDR3 length: 16
J gene: TRBJ2-7
D gene: TRBD1
clone size: -
CDR3 DNA: TGTGCCAGCAGGGGCCTTCGGGACAGGTCCAGGTACGAGCAGTACTTC
CDR3 protein: CASRGLRDRSRYEQYF

V gene: TRBV5-4
CDR3 length: 13
J gene: TRBJ1-2
D gene: TRBD1
clone size: -
CDR3 DNA: TGTGCCAGCGAAGGACAGGGGGCTAATGGCTACACCTTC
CDR3 protein: CASEGQGANGYTF

V gene: TRBV7-8
CDR3 length: 14
J gene: TRBJ2-7
D gene: -
clone size: -
CDR3 DNA: TGTGCCAGCAGCTTGGGTGGGAGGTCCTACGAGCAGTACTTC
CDR3 protein: CASSLGGRSYEQYF

V gene: TRBV11-3
CDR3 length: 15
J gene: TRBJ2-2
D gene: -
clone size: -
CDR3 DNA: TGTGCCAGCAGCTTTACGGGGACGAACACCGGGGAGCTGTTTTTT
CDR3 protein: CASSFTGTNTGELFF

V gene: TRBV11-2
CDR3 length: 17
J gene: TRBJ2-2
D gene: TRBD1
clone size: -
CDR3 DNA: TGTGCCAGCAGCTCAGCCAGGACAGGGACGAACACCGGGGAGCTGTTTTTT
CDR3 protein: CASSSARTGTNTGELFF

V gene: TRBV19
CDR3 length: 17
J gene: TRBJ1-3
D gene: -
clone size: -
CDR3 DNA: TGTGCCAGTAGTTTATATGCCCCCCATCGGTCTGGAAACACCATATATTTT
CDR3 protein: CASSLYAPHRSGNTIYF

V gene: TRBV13
CDR3 length: 16
J gene: TRBJ2-3
D gene: TRBD1
clone size: once
CDR3 DNA: TGTGCCAGCAGCGTCCAGGGACAGGGGGCCGTAGATACGCAGTATTTT
CDR3 protein: CASSVQGQGAVDTQYF

V gene: TRBV30
CDR3 length: 13
J gene: TRBJ1-1
D gene: -
clone size: -
CDR3 DNA: TGTGCCTGGACCATCCACATGAACACTGAAGCTTTCTTT
CDR3 protein: CAWTIHMNTEAFF

V gene: TRBV5-1
CDR3 length: 15
J gene: TRBJ2-3
D gene: -
clone size: -
CDR3 DNA: TGCGCCAGCAGCTTGGCGGTCGTGCGTACAGATACGCAGTATTTT
CDR3 protein: CASSLAVVRTDTQYF

V gene: TRBV18
CDR3 length: 16
J gene: TRBJ1-2
D gene: -
clone size: -
CDR3 DNA: TGTGCCAGCTCGGGTTCTTCCAACAGGGCCGGCTATGGCTACACCTTC
CDR3 protein: CASSGSSNRAGYGYTF

V gene: TRBV5-1
CDR3 length: 15
J gene: TRBJ2-3
D gene: TRBD1
clone size: -
CDR3 DNA: TGCGCCAGCAGCTTGCAGGGGGATATGACAGATACGCAGTATTTT
CDR3 protein: CASSLQGDMTDTQYF

V gene: TRBV30
CDR3 length: 15
J gene: TRBJ1-4
D gene: -
clone size: -
CDR3 DNA: TGTGCCTGGAGTGCCGGGACTACAGATAATGAAAAACTGTTTTTT
CDR3 protein: CAWSAGTTDNEKLFF

V gene: TRBV5-6
CDR3 length: 13
J gene: TRBJ2-2
D gene: TRBD1
clone size: -
CDR3 DNA: TGTGCCAGCGGGACAGGGGGCACCGGGGAGCTGTTTTTT
CDR3 protein: CASGTGGTGELFF

V gene: TRBV5-8
CDR3 length: 16
J gene: TRBJ1-2
D gene: -
clone size: -
CDR3 DNA: TGTGCCAGCAGCTCCACAAGGGGCAGGTCGTACTATGGCTACACCTTC
CDR3 protein: CASSSTRGRSYYGYTF

V gene: TRBV5-1
CDR3 length: 16
J gene: TRBJ2-5
D gene: TRBD2
clone size: many
CDR3 DNA: TGCGCCAGCAGTTTCCGACTAGCGGGGGGGCAGGAGACCCAGTACTTC
CDR3 protein: CASSFRLAGGQETQYF

V gene: TRBV7-2
CDR3 length: 13
J gene: TRBJ2-5
D gene: -
clone size: few
CDR3 DNA: TGTGCCAGCAGCTTTTCCAGGATAGAGACCCAGTACTTC
CDR3 protein: CASSFSRIETQYF

V gene: TRBV2
CDR3 length: 12
J gene: TRBJ1-6
D gene: -
clone size: -
CDR3 DNA: TGTGCCGGTACTTTCGGGGGTTCACCCCTCCACTTT
CDR3 protein: CAGTFGGSPLHF

V gene: TRBV2
CDR3 length: 14
J gene: TRBJ1-2
D gene: -
clone size: once
CDR3 DNA: TGTGCCAGCAGTGAGGCAGGGCCTAACCGGAGCTACACCTTC
CDR3 protein: CASSEAGPNRSYTF

V gene: TRBV5-1
CDR3 length: 16
J gene: TRBJ1-1
D gene: -
clone size: few
CDR3 DNA: TGCGCCAGCAGCTTGGTAGGTTGGAGGCAGAACACTGAAGCTTTCTTT
CDR3 protein: CASSLVGWRQNTEAFF

V gene: TRBV29-1
CDR3 length: 14
J gene: TRBJ2-1
D gene: -
clone size: -
CDR3 DNA: TGCAGCGTTGCGAGCGTCGTGAGGGACAATGAGCAGTTCTTC
CDR3 protein: CSVASVVRDNEQFF

V gene: TRBV28
CDR3 length: 16
J gene: TRBJ2-7
D gene: TRBD2
clone size: -
CDR3 DNA: TGTGCCAGCAGCTACAAACTAGCGGGGGACTCCTACGAGCAGTACTTC
CDR3 protein: CASSYKLAGDSYEQYF

V gene: TRBV18
CDR3 length: 14
J gene: TRBJ1-1
D gene: TRBD1
clone size: -
CDR3 DNA: TGTGCCAGCTCACCGGTGACAGGGGGGCTTGAAGCTTTCTTT
CDR3 protein: CASSPVTGGLEAFF

V gene: TRBV4-3
CDR3 length: 17
J gene: TRBJ2-3
D gene: TRBD2
clone size: -
CDR3 DNA: TGCGCCAGCAGCCAAGATCCGGGACTAGCGGGCACAGATACGCAGTATTTT
CDR3 protein: CASSQDPGLAGTDTQYF

V gene: TRBV30
CDR3 length: 11
J gene: TRBJ1-1
D gene: TRBD1
clone size: -
CDR3 DNA: TGTGCCTGGCAGGGGGACACTGAAGCTTTCTTT
CDR3 protein: CAWQGDTEAFF

V gene: TRBV7-6
CDR3 length: 14
J gene: TRBJ2-3
D gene: -
clone size: -
CDR3 DNA: TGTGCCAGCAGCCCGCTTCCGGGCACAGATACGCAGTATTTT
CDR3 protein: CASSPLPGTDTQYF

V gene: TRBV7-9
CDR3 length: 14
J gene: TRBJ1-2
D gene: TRBD1
clone size: -
CDR3 DNA: TGTGCCAGCAGCCCCCTGGACAGGGGCCATGGCTACACCTTC
CDR3 protein: CASSPLDRGHGYTF

V gene: TRBV20-1
CDR3 length: 11
J gene: TRBJ1-2
D gene: -
clone size: -
CDR3 DNA: TGCAGTGTTGAGTCCAACTATGGCTACACCTTC
CDR3 protein: CSVESNYGYTF

V gene: TRBV29-1
CDR3 length: 16
J gene: TRBJ1-2
D gene: -
clone size: -
CDR3 DNA: TGCAGCGTTGAAGGCAAAACAGGGAGGGCTAACTATGGCTACACCTTC
CDR3 protein: CSVEGKTGRANYGYTF

V gene: TRBV6-5
CDR3 length: 15
J gene: TRBJ2-7
D gene: TRBD2
clone size: -
CDR3 DNA: TGTGCCAGCAGATCACTAGCGGGGGAGACCTACGAGCAGTACTTC
CDR3 protein: CASRSLAGETYEQYF

V gene: TRBV5-6
CDR3 length: 15
J gene: TRBJ2-7
D gene: TRBD1
clone size: -
CDR3 DNA: TGTGCCAGCAGCTCCAGCGGACAGGGGGTTTACGAGCAGTACTTC
CDR3 protein: CASSSSGQGVYEQYF

V gene: TRBV6-1
CDR3 length: 15
J gene: TRBJ2-1
D gene: TRBD2
clone size: -
CDR3 DNA: TGTGCCAGCAGTGTAGATAGCGGGGGAATCAATGAGCAGTTCTTC
CDR3 protein: CASSVDSGGINEQFF

V gene: TRBV2
CDR3 length: 15
J gene: TRBJ1-5
D gene: -
clone size: -
CDR3 DNA: TGTGCCAGCAGTGAACGGGGGGTGAGGATCCAGCCCCAGCATTTT
CDR3 protein: CASSERGVRIQPQHF

V gene: TRBV7-3
CDR3 length: 14
J gene: TRBJ1-3
D gene: -
clone size: -
CDR3 DNA: TGTGCCAGCAGCTTGCAGGGGACTGGAAACACCATATATTTT
CDR3 protein: CASSLQGTGNTIYF

V gene: TRBV7-3
CDR3 length: 16
J gene: TRBJ2-3
D gene: TRBD1
clone size: -
CDR3 DNA: TGTGCCAGCAGCTTGTCGGGACAGACAAGCACAGATACGCAGTATTTT
CDR3 protein: CASSLSGQTSTDTQYF

V gene: TRBV27
CDR3 length: 15
J gene: TRBJ2-7
D gene: -
clone size: -
CDR3 DNA: TGTGCCAGCAGTTTAGCGGGACTCAACTTTAACGAGCAGTACTTC
CDR3 protein: CASSLAGLNFNEQYF